Listed here are 5 T cell receptor beta chains from one sample, sequenced in a study of metastatic and nonmetastatic thyroid tumors. MiXCR re-clonotyped the PCR reads for TCRdb. The sample shows some 8,800 clones, under 25% of them seen only once. Thyroid surgery was performed in patients who had received no treatment beforehand. The sample was adjacent normal tissue. The receptors come from a female donor with papillary thyroid cancer or a benign thyroid nodule (not recorded which). Some clones in this sample may be carry-over from other donors' samples.

About this clone: At one end, the junction sequence differs from germline, possibly due to a read error. The DNA of the CDR3 is TGTGCCAGCATAAGGGACGGTGCCTACGAGCATTACTTC. The encoded protein is CASIRDGAYEHYF. The chain combines TRBV12-3 or TRBV12-4 with TRBJ2-7, with D perhaps TRBD1 or TRBD2 (5 bases each). The CDR3 length is 13 residues.

This clone has a count of ten or more. The rearrangement links TRBV5-6 to TRBJ2-7, with D possibly TRBD2 on 5 matching bases. There are 17 residues in the CDR3. The V gene's germline CDR1 is SGHDT and CDR2 YYEEEE. Trimming took off 2 bases at V and 1 base at J, with 19 bases between the two ends. CDR3 sequence reads: CASSLRREGVRSYEQYF. The CDR3 coding sequence is TGTGCCAGCAGCTTAAGACGAGAGGGCGTTAGGTCCTACGAGCAGTACTTC.

This clone was picked up one time. Since the CDR3 does not end with the conserved phenylalanine or tryptophan, this likely comes from a read error. V is TRBV4-1 and J is TRBJ2-7; the D gene is possibly TRBD2 (6 bases). CDR3 length: 13 amino acids. Germline-derived CDR1 and CDR2 are MGHRA and YSYEKL. The CDR3 nucleotides read TGTGCCGGCAGCCAAGGGAGGTGGTACGAGCAGTACCTC. It is translated as CAGSQGRWYEQYL.

Relative to its sample, this clone is medium-sized. V is TRBV6-7 and J is TRBJ2-2; tentatively, D is TRBD1 (6 bases). TRBV6-7 is designated an ORF whose function remains uncertain. V was pared by 0 bases and J by 2 bases, with 13 bases between. The CDR3 runs 17 residues. The CDR3: CASSYSLWGHNTGELFF. For the CDR3, the DNA is TGTGCCAGCAGTTACTCACTCTGGGGACATAACACCGGGGAGCTGTTTTTT.

The chain is built from TRBV2 and TRBJ1-5; D is perhaps TRBD1 (5 bases). The germline gives CDR1 SNHLY, CDR2 FYNNEI. V was shortened by 3 bases and J by 6 bases, with 15 bases between the two germline ends. The CDR3 is 15 residues long. Here the CDR3 DNA reads TGTGCCAGCAGTGACCCCTGGGGCCCTACTCAGCCCCAGCATTTT. It translates to CASSDPWGPTQPQHF.